The rows below give T cell receptor beta chains drawn from one sample of a study of CD8 T cells in ankylosing spondylitis. TCRdb re-derived calls from the 5' RACE reads in MiXCR, one entry per CDR3 protein. Here the sample spans more than 300,000 distinct CDR3 sequences, around 8% being singletons. Sequenced sample: blood, either unsorted or a sorted T cell fraction (not recorded which). These receptors came from a male donor with ankylosing spondylitis. CDR3s include the opening cysteine and the closing phenylalanine or tryptophan. Each record gives: V gene, J gene, D gene, clone size, CDR3 protein, CDR3 DNA. D genes are given only for firm matches. Not every row has a clone size; where given, it reads once, few, many or a size class.

V: TRBV4-3; J: TRBJ1-5; D: .; size: .; CDR3: CASSQRYDQPQHF; DNA: TGCGCCAGCAGCCAACGGTATGATCAGCCCCAGCATTTT
V: TRBV6-1; J: TRBJ2-7; D: TRBD1; size: .; CDR3: CASRPGQGGNEQYF; DNA: TGTGCCAGCAGACCGGGACAGGGGGGGAACGAGCAGTACTTC
V: TRBV20-1; J: TRBJ2-2; D: TRBD2; size: .; CDR3: CSASGTMNTGELFF; DNA: TGCAGTGCTAGTGGGACTATGAACACCGGGGAGCTGTTTTTT
V: TRBV28; J: TRBJ2-3; D: TRBD2; size: many; CDR3: CASRRTSGRTDTQYF; DNA: TGTGCCAGCAGAAGGACTAGCGGACGCACAGATACGCAGTATTTT
V: TRBV4-1; J: TRBJ2-7; D: TRBD1; size: few; CDR3: CASSQEVQGFSEQYF; DNA: TGCGCCAGCAGCCAAGAAGTACAGGGGTTCAGCGAGCAGTACTTC
V: TRBV20-1; J: TRBJ2-1; D: .; size: .; CDR3: CSARDHRSEGDNEQFF; DNA: TGCAGTGCTAGAGATCATCGCTCTGAGGGCGACAATGAGCAGTTCTTC
V: TRBV3-1; J: TRBJ2-5; D: .; size: .; CDR3: CASSQDLGIGRTQYF; DNA: TGTGCCAGCAGCCAAGATCTTGGAATAGGCCGCACCCAGTACTTC
V: TRBV3-1; J: TRBJ2-5; D: TRBD2; size: many; CDR3: CASSAEHAGTSGQETQYF; DNA: TGTGCCAGCAGCGCGGAGCACGCCGGGACTAGCGGACAAGAGACCCAGTACTTC
V: TRBV7-2; J: TRBJ2-2; D: .; size: .; CDR3: CASSLVSGTNTGELFF; DNA: TGTGCCAGCAGCTTAGTATCAGGGACGAACACCGGGGAGCTGTTTTTT
V: TRBV5-1; J: TRBJ2-7; D: .; size: .; CDR3: CASSEGRGLHEQYF; DNA: TGCGCCAGCAGCGAAGGCAGGGGCCTTCACGAGCAGTACTTC
V: TRBV24-1; J: TRBJ2-7; D: .; size: many; CDR3: CATRAGTYEQYF; DNA: TGTGCCACCCGAGCTGGAACCTACGAGCAGTACTTC
V: TRBV18; J: TRBJ2-2; D: TRBD2; size: .; CDR3: CASSPLLAGGSAGELFF; DNA: TGTGCCAGCTCACCCCTCCTAGCGGGAGGGTCGGCCGGGGAGCTGTTTTTT
V: TRBV9; J: TRBJ2-1; D: TRBD1; size: many; CDR3: CASSPTGTVHYNEQFF; DNA: TGTGCCAGCAGCCCAACCGGGACAGTCCACTACAATGAGCAGTTCTTC
V: TRBV2; J: TRBJ2-2; D: .; size: .; CDR3: CASSRVSGNTGELFF; DNA: TGTGCCAGCAGTAGAGTGTCGGGAAACACCGGGGAGCTGTTTTTT
V: TRBV20-1; J: TRBJ2-3; D: .; size: few; CDR3: CSALWTNTDTQYF; DNA: TGCAGTGCCCTCTGGACGAACACAGATACGCAGTATTTT
V: TRBV12-3/TRBV12-4; J: TRBJ2-7; D: .; size: few; CDR3: CASSFRHEQYF; DNA: TGTGCCAGCAGTTTTCGCCACGAGCAGTACTTC
V: TRBV29-1; J: TRBJ1-2; D: TRBD1; size: many; CDR3: CSATHRGRSYGYTF; DNA: TGCAGCGCAACACACAGGGGGCGGTCCTATGGCTACACCTTC